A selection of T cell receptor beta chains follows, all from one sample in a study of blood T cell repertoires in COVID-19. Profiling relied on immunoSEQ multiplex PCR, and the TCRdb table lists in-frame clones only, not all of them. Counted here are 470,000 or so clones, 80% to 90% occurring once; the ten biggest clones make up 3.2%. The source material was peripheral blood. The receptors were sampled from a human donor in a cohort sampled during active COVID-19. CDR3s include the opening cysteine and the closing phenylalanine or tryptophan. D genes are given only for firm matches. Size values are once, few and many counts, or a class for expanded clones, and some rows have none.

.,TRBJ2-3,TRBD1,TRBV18,CASSPRTGADTQYF,TGTGCCAGCTCACCTCGGACAGGGGCAGATACGCAGTATTTT
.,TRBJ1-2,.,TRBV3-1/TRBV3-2,CASSQVSGNYGYTF,TGTGCCAGCAGCCAAGTGTCAGGCAACTATGGCTACACCTTC
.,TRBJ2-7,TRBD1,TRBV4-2,CASSRQQGANDEQYF,TGTGCCAGCAGCCGCCAACAGGGGGCTAACGACGAGCAGTACTTC
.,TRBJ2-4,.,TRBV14,CASSQTGQNIQYF,TGTGCCAGCAGCCAAACAGGGCAAAACATTCAGTACTTC
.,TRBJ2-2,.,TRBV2,CASSEWPTGELFF,TGTGCCAGCAGTGAATGGCCGACCGGGGAGCTGTTTTTT
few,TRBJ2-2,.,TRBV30,CAHQRVEDTGELFF,TGTGCCCACCAGCGGGTCGAGGATACCGGGGAGCTGTTTTTT
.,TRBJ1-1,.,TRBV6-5,CASRSGGGNTEAFF,TGTGCCAGCAGATCCGGGGGGGGAAACACTGAAGCTTTCTTT
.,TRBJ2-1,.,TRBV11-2,CASSSARQGGPNEQFF,TGTGCCAGCAGCTCGGCACGACAGGGAGGACCAAATGAGCAGTTCTTC
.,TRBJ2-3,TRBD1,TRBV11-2,CASSPRRTGYDTQYF,TGTGCCAGCAGCCCCCGTAGGACAGGGTACGATACGCAGTATTTT
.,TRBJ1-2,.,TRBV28,CAIGGVYGYTF,TGTGCCATAGGGGGGGTGTATGGCTACACCTTC
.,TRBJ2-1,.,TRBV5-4,CASSFSWGRSYNEQFF,TGTGCCAGCAGCTTTAGCTGGGGGAGGTCCTACAATGAGCAGTTCTTC
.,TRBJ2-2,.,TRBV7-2,CASSLQAPGAVNTGELFF,TGTGCCAGCAGCTTACAGGCTCCGGGAGCGGTGAACACCGGGGAGCTGTTTTTT
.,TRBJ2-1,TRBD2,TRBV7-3,CASSSSGRAVGYNEQFF,TGTGCCAGCAGCTCTAGCGGGAGGGCCGTCGGCTACAATGAGCAGTTCTTC
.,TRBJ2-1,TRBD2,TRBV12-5,CASGLELAGVYNEQFF,TGTGCTAGTGGTTTGGAACTAGCGGGAGTCTACAATGAGCAGTTCTTC
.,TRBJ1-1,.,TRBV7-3,CASSLHQDSEAFF,TGTGCCAGCAGCCTTCATCAGGACAGTGAAGCTTTCTTT
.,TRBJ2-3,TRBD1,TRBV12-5,CASGPGQGQDTQYF,TGTGCTAGTGGTCCGGGACAGGGGCAAGATACGCAGTATTTT
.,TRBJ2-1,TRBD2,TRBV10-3,CATGLAGQEGYNEQFF,TGTGCCACCGGACTAGCGGGCCAGGAGGGCTACAATGAGCAGTTCTTC
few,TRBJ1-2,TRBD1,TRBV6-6,CASSTGDNYGYTF,TGTGCCAGCAGTACAGGGGATAACTATGGCTACACCTTC